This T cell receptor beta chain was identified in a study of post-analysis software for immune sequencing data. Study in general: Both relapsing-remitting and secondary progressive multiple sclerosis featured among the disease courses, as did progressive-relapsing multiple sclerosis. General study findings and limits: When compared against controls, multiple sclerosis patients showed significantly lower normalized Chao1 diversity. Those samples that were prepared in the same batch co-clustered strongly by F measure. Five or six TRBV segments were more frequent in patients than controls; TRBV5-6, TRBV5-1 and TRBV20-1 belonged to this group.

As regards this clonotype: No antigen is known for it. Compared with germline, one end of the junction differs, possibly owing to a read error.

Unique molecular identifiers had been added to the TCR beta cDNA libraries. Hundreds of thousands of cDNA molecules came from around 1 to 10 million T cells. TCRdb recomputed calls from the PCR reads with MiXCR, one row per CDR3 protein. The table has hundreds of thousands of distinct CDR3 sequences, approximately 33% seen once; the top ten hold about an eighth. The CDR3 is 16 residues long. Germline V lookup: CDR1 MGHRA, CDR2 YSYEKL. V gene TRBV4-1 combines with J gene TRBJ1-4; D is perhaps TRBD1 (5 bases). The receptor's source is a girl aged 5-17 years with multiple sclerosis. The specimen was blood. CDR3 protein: CASSLPRGGTHEKRFF. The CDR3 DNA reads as TGCGCCAGCAGCCTCCCTCGGGGGGGGACCCATGAAAAACGGTTTTTT.